These 13 T cell receptor beta chains were all obtained from the same sample, sequenced in a study of blood T cell repertoires in COVID-19 (dated by TCRdb to the early 2020s). Library generation was performed with the immunoSEQ multiplex PCR assay. Here the immuneACCESS table is served through TCRdb, limited to in-frame sequences with V and J called. Missing clones are a known gap in these copies; in checked studies unresolved V genes cover under half, and the rest lacks a known reason. The sample data list under 250,000 clones, and 92% of these were observed just once. The ten largest clones add up to about 1.3% of the sample. Input material: peripheral blood. These receptor sequences come from a man aged 25-40 years with acute or convalescent COVID-19.

This sequence joins TRBV6-2 or TRBV6-3 and TRBJ1-4; D may be TRBD1 (5 bases). There are 15 residues in the CDR3. V lost 0 bases and J lost 11, with 16 bases in between. Germline V gene data show CDR1 as MNHEY and CDR2 as SVGEGT. The CDR3 reads CASSYSGQAGPKLFF. CDR3 nucleotides: TGTGCCAGCAGTTACTCGGGGCAGGCAGGCCCTAAACTGTTTTTT.

This sequence joins TRBV28 and TRBJ1-4; 7 bases map to TRBD1. Germline-derived CDR1 and CDR2 are MDHEN and SYDVKM. The ends lost 5 bases at V and 6 bases at J; junction bases unmatched: 9. CDR3 length equals 15 residues. The CDR3 loop reads CASSPYRGMDEKLFF. Written as DNA, the CDR3 is TGTGCCAGCAGTCCCTACAGGGGAATGGATGAAAAACTGTTTTTT.

The V and J genes are TRBV5-1 and TRBJ1-2; no firm D call. This CDR3 is built from 13 residues. Trimming cost V 0 bases and J 10 bases, with 13 bases left between them. Germline V gene data show CDR1 as SGHRS and CDR2 as YFSETQ. CDR3 region: CASSLAGDAFYTF. As DNA, the CDR3 is TGCGCCAGCAGCTTGGCCGGAGATGCTTTCTACACCTTC.

The V and J genes are TRBV30 and TRBJ1-5, with TRBD1 identical over 7 bases. V trimming: 1 base; J trimming: 2 bases; junction bases outside the gene matches: 2. The CDR3 is 14 amino acids. Germline V lookup: CDR1 GTSNPN, CDR2 SVGIG (reference sequence). The CDR3 nucleotides read TGTGCCTGGAGTGAAGGACAGGGCAATCAGCCCCAGCATTTT. It codes for CAWSEGQGNQPQHF.

The chain combines TRBV6-1 with TRBJ2-1; TRBD1 aligns across 8 bases. The germline gives CDR1 MNHNS, CDR2 SASEGT. This CDR3 comprises 15 residues. The V gene end was trimmed by 0 bases and the J gene end by 9 bases; junction bases not matched to a gene: 7. CDR3 loop: CASSEADRVGGEQFF. The DNA of the CDR3 is TGTGCCAGCAGTGAAGCGGACAGGGTAGGTGGTGAGCAGTTCTTC.

V gene TRBV5-1 combines with J gene TRBJ2-3, with 7 bases that match TRBD2. The V gene's germline CDR1 is SGHRS and CDR2 YFSETQ. The junction had 4 bases not matched to a gene; V was cut back by 0 bases and J by 3 bases. The CDR3 length is 15 residues. This CDR3 reads CASSLGLADTDTQYF. The DNA for the CDR3 is TGCGCCAGCAGCTTGGGTCTAGCGGATACAGATACGCAGTATTTT.

J is TRBJ2-3 and V is TRBV19, with 8 bases identical to TRBD1. This CDR3 region has 14 residues. V shed 10 bases and J 3 bases; nucleotides not matched to a gene: 9. Germline assignment: CDR1 LNHDA and CDR2 SQIVND (reference sequence). In DNA, the CDR3 is TGTGCCATTCGGCCTGGGACAGGTACAGATACGCAGTATTTT. Translated: CAIRPGTGTDTQYF.

The rearrangement links TRBV4-1 to TRBJ1-2; D call uncertain. Trimming took off 1 base at V and 0 bases at J, with 6 bases between the two ends. Germline V gene lookup returns CDR1 MGHRA and CDR2 YSYEKL. The length of the CDR3 is 14 residues. CDR3 residues: CASSQATANYGYTF. The CDR3 DNA sequence: TGCGCCAGCAGCCAAGCCACAGCTAACTATGGCTACACCTTC.

J is TRBJ1-2 and V is TRBV6-5, with a tentative D call TRBD1 (6 bases). The V gene lost 5 bases and the J gene lost 8 bases, with 12 bases spanning the gap. Germline V gives CDR1 MNHEY, CDR2 SVGAGI. The length of the CDR3 is 12 residues. The CDR3: CASSPQGRGYTF. In DNA, the CDR3 is TGTGCCAGCAGTCCACAGGGTCGAGGCTACACCTTC.

This sequence joins TRBV4-1 and TRBJ2-5; no reliable D call. This CDR3 comprises 16 residues. The germline gives CDR1 MGHRA, CDR2 YSYEKL. Trimming took off 1 base at V and 2 bases at J, with 14 bases between the two ends. The CDR3 region is CASSQAVAQAQETQYF. The CDR3 nucleotides read TGCGCCAGCAGCCAAGCAGTGGCTCAGGCTCAAGAGACCCAGTACTTC.

The rearrangement joins TRBV28 to TRBJ2-7; 11 positions agree with TRBD2. V gave up 6 bases and J gave up 1 base; unmatched junction bases: 2. CDR1 and CDR2 (germline): MDHEN, SYDVKM. The CDR3 extends over 14 amino acids. CDR3 coding DNA: TGTGCCAGCAGGGGACTAGCGGTTTCCTACGAGCAGTACTTC. This translates into CASRGLAVSYEQYF.

This clone was found many times. This chain links TRBV6-5 with TRBJ1-5; D is unresolved. The CDR3 length is 14 residues. Trimming cost V 4 bases and J 3 bases, with 10 bases left between them. Germline V lookup: CDR1 MNHEY, CDR2 SVGAGI. The CDR3: CASSLGRNNQPQHF. The CDR3 nucleotides read TGTGCCAGCAGTTTGGGCAGGAACAATCAGCCCCAGCATTTT.

The CDR3 DNA is TGCAGCGTTTCGACCGGGACTAGAACCTACGAGCAGTACTTC. This translates into CSVSTGTRTYEQYF. The rearrangement links TRBV29-1 to TRBJ2-7, with 8 bases aligning to TRBD2. This CDR3 comprises 14 residues. Germline lookup yields CDR1 SQVTM and CDR2 ANQGSEA. V dropped 5 bases and J dropped 2; count of bases not matched to a gene: 8.